The 19 T cell receptor beta chains listed next were all sequenced from one sample in a study of T-cell memory formation after mild COVID-19. From the 5' RACE reads, TCRdb called clonotypes with MiXCR, one entry per CDR3 protein. Of around 250,000 distinct CDR3 sequences listed, roughly 17% are singletons. The sequenced sample consisted of PBMCs or a T cell subset sorted from them (not recorded which). The source is a man aged 18 to 35 who had mild COVID-19 (a few samples of this study predate the infection). Cell type and time point are not known.

V usage is TRBV20-1 and J usage is TRBJ2-5; the match to TRBD2 covers 8 bases. The CDR3 has 14 amino acids. CDR1 is DFQATT, CDR2 SNEGSKA, per germline (reference sequence). J was trimmed by 0 bases and V by 2 bases; bases with no gene match: 2. CDR3 residues: CSARLAGHQETQYF. In DNA form, the CDR3 reads TGCAGTGCTAGACTAGCGGGTCACCAAGAGACCCAGTACTTC.

The sample holds a few counts of this clonotype. V is TRBV5-4 and J is TRBJ2-3, with D perhaps TRBD2 (5 bases). Per the germline V gene, CDR1 is SGHNT and CDR2 is YYREEE (reference sequence). V lost 4 bases, J lost 6 bases, and 18 bases lay in between. The CDR3 runs 15 residues. The CDR3 protein is CASSPSGLGGDTQYF. The CDR3 nucleotides are TGTGCCAGCAGCCCGTCCGGACTGGGCGGGGATACGCAGTATTTT.

The chain employs TRBV2 and TRBJ1-3; maybe TRBD1 (5 bases). The CDR3 is 13 amino acids. Germline assignment: CDR1 SNHLY and CDR2 FYNNEI. The CDR3 nucleotides are TGTGGCGGGGCCTTCTCCTCTGGAAACACCATATATTTT. Its protein product is CGGAFSSGNTIYF.

The chain carries TRBV11-2 and TRBJ1-1; D may be TRBD1 (5 bases). CDR3 length equals 13 residues. The germline gives CDR1 SGHAT, CDR2 FQNNGV. V was trimmed by 1 base and J by 5 bases, leaving 8 bases between them. The CDR3: CASSLGGETEAFF. CDR3 in DNA: TGTGCCAGCAGCTTAGGGGGGGAGACTGAAGCTTTCTTT.

This clonotype was found a few times. The chain recombines TRBV4-1 with TRBJ1-2; tentatively, D is TRBD1 (5 bases). This CDR3 has 15 amino acids. Germline CDR1 is MGHRA and CDR2 is YSYEKL. The germline V and J ends were trimmed by 0 bases and 5 bases, with 13 bases remaining between them. CDR3: CASSQDPGQGYGYTF. The CDR3 nucleotides read TGCGCCAGCAGCCAAGATCCGGGGCAGGGTTATGGCTACACCTTC.

At least ten counts were recorded for this clonotype. V is TRBV7-6 and J is TRBJ2-3; possible D gene TRBD1, 6 bases. This CDR3 has 16 residues. CDR1 and CDR2 (germline): SGHVS, FNYEAQ. The V gene lost 4 bases and the J gene lost 4 bases, with 18 bases spanning the gap. CDR3 sequence reads: CASSYFGGRGADTQYF. The CDR3 coding sequence is TGTGCCAGCAGCTATTTTGGGGGCCGGGGCGCAGATACGCAGTATTTT.

This clonotype was seen more than once but under ten times. The gene calls are TRBV7-9 and TRBJ1-2; 7 nucleotides match TRBD1. Germline CDR1 is SEHNR and CDR2 is FQNEAQ (reference sequence). The length of the CDR3 is 17 residues. V was clipped by 5 bases and J by 3 bases; unmatched bases: 15. The chain's CDR3 is CASSLYQGGQYHYGYTF. CDR3 bases: TGTGCCAGCAGCCTCTACCAGGGGGGGCAGTATCACTATGGCTACACCTTC.

The J gene is TRBJ2-7, the V gene TRBV19, with 8 positions matching TRBD1. Per germline, CDR1 LNHDA and CDR2 SQIVND (reference sequence). The CDR3 contains 15 residues. V trimming: 5 bases; J trimming: 4 bases; junction bases outside the gene matches: 10. The CDR3 bases are TGTGCCAGTAGTGTCCGGACAGGGAGAGGATACGAGCAGTACTTC. The encoded protein is CASSVRTGRGYEQYF.

This clonotype was seen a handful of times. The chain is built from TRBV3-1 and TRBJ2-7; TRBD1 agrees at 7 bases. The CDR3 totals 16 residues. With V trimmed by 3 bases and J by 0 bases, 8 bases remained unmatched. The germline CDR1 and CDR2 sequences are LGHDT and YNNKEL (reference sequence). The CDR3 loop is CASSHPTGETSYEQYF. The CDR3 region has the DNA TGTGCCAGCAGCCACCCAACAGGGGAAACCTCCTACGAGCAGTACTTC.

This clonotype showed up many times. The rearrangement uses TRBV20-1 and TRBJ2-3; 12 bases agree with TRBD2. Germline CDR1 is DFQATT and CDR2 is SNEGSKA (reference sequence). The V and J ends lost 3 bases and 6 bases, in that order; junction bases with no gene match: 4. This CDR3 region has 14 residues. The chain's CDR3 is CSASLTSGGDTQYF. The CDR3 nucleotides read TGCAGTGCTAGTCTTACTAGCGGGGGGGATACGCAGTATTTT.

The table lists this clonotype with a few counts. The rearrangement links TRBV4-1 to TRBJ2-5, with a tentative D call TRBD1 (6 bases). The CDR3 contains 15 residues. Trimming cost V 1 base and J 5 bases, with 14 bases left between them. The germline CDR1 and CDR2 sequences are MGHRA and YSYEKL. The CDR3 sequence is CASSQALVGGETQYF. In DNA form, the CDR3 reads TGCGCCAGCAGCCAAGCATTGGTAGGGGGTGAGACCCAGTACTTC.

A few counts support this clonotype. This rearrangement joins TRBV7-9 to TRBJ2-3; no clear D gene. The germline V gene encodes CDR1 SEHNR and CDR2 FQNEAQ (reference sequence). Trimming took off 5 bases at V and 5 bases at J, with 11 bases between the two ends. This CDR3 has 13 residues. Here the CDR3 DNA reads TGTGCCAGCAGCCCGACCAACGAAGATACGCAGTATTTT. It is translated as CASSPTNEDTQYF.

Ten or more counts support this clonotype. J is TRBJ2-7 and V is TRBV12-3 or TRBV12-4, with D possibly matching TRBD1 (6 bases). Trimming left V 0 bases short and J 2 bases short, with 8 bases between. This CDR3 has 14 residues. CDR3 amino acids: CASSLANRAYEQYF. The CDR3 coding sequence is TGTGCCAGCAGTTTAGCGAACAGGGCCTACGAGCAGTACTTC.

The chain employs TRBV14 and TRBJ2-3; D remains ambiguous. The V end was cut by 2 bases, the J end by 4 bases, with 7 bases between. CDR1 SGHDN and CDR2 FVKESK come from the germline V gene. This CDR3 is 13 amino acids long. Here the CDR3 reads CASSQILADTQYF. Written as DNA, the CDR3 is TGTGCCAGCAGCCAAATTCTGGCAGATACGCAGTATTTT.

A few counts support this clonotype. The rearrangement uses TRBV10-3 and TRBJ2-2; perhaps D is TRBD1 or TRBD2 (5 bases each). The V and J ends lost 10 bases and 0 bases respectively, with 15 bases between them. The CDR3 covers 15 residues. Germline V CDR1 and CDR2: ENHRY, SYGVKD. The CDR3 is CATRPGPANTGELFF. The CDR3 nucleotides read TGTGCCACGCGTCCGGGACCAGCGAACACCGGGGAGCTGTTTTTT.

The rearrangement links TRBV5-1 to TRBJ2-2; 7 bases align to TRBD1. V dropped 0 bases and J dropped 5; count of bases not matched to a gene: 4. The CDR3 is 15 residues long. CDR1 is SGHRS and CDR2 is YFSETQ in the germline V gene. CDR3 sequence: CASSLDRGWTGELFF. The CDR3 DNA reads as TGCGCCAGCAGCTTGGACAGGGGTTGGACCGGGGAGCTGTTTTTT.

The gene calls are TRBV6-5 and TRBJ1-5; TRBD1 agrees at 8 bases. The ends lost 6 bases at V and 1 base at J; junction bases unmatched: 5. In germline, CDR1 is MNHEY, CDR2 SVGAGI. This CDR3 spans 15 amino acids. The DNA of the CDR3 is TGTGCCAGCAGGCGCGACAGGGGAAGCAATCAGCCCCAGCATTTT. Translated: CASRRDRGSNQPQHF.

In this sample, this clonotype turned up a few times. This chain connects TRBV15 to TRBJ1-5; tentative D call: TRBD1 (6 bases). CDR3 length: 15 amino acids. The V end was cut by 5 bases, the J end by 4 bases, with 15 bases between. Germline-derived CDR1 and CDR2 are LNHNV and YYDKDF (reference sequence). The CDR3 sequence: CATSGPTGTNQPQHF. CDR3 DNA: TGTGCCACCAGCGGACCGACGGGGACAAATCAGCCCCAGCATTTT. The full variable domain, with the rest looked up from reference TRBV15 and TRBJ1-5, is DAMVIQNPRYQVTQFGKPVTLSCSQTLNHNVMYWYQQKSSQAPKLLFHYYDKDFNNEADTPDNFQSRRPNTSFCFLDIRSPGLGDTAMYLCATSGPTGTNQPQHFGDGTRLSIL.

The table lists this clonotype with a few counts. This chain connects TRBV6-2 or TRBV6-3 to TRBJ2-1; 7 nucleotides agree with TRBD2. V was pared by 6 bases and J by 10 bases, with 15 bases of the junction left unmatched. Germline V gives CDR1 MNHEY, CDR2 SVGEGT. The CDR3 sequence is 15 residues long. The CDR3 here is CASSPLGVSSGEQFF. CDR3 coding DNA: TGTGCCAGCAGCCCCCTTGGGGTCTCTAGCGGCGAGCAGTTCTTC.